A single sample gave rise to the 12 T cell receptor beta chains below, sequenced in a study of blood T cell repertoires in COVID-19. TCRdb keeps only in-frame clones here, not all; method: immunoSEQ multiplex PCR. This table holds approximately 190,000 clones, over 80% found once. Sequenced material: peripheral blood. These receptors came from a woman aged 55-70 years with COVID-19, enrolled during active disease.

V is TRBV3-1 (or the pseudogene TRBV3-2) and J is TRBJ2-1, with 7 bases identical to TRBD1. Per germline, CDR1 LGHDT and CDR2 YNNKEL (reference sequence). Germline trimming cut 4 bases from V and 0 bases from J; bases unmatched to any gene: 6. CDR3 length equals 16 residues. CDR3 protein: CASSPLQGDSYNEQFF. Here the CDR3 DNA reads TGTGCCAGCAGCCCCCTCCAGGGGGACTCCTACAATGAGCAGTTCTTC.

The gene calls are TRBV6-8 and TRBJ2-3; 9 positions match TRBD1. The J segment lost 4 bases and the V segment lost 2 bases, leaving 1 base of the junction unmatched. The CDR3 is made up of 14 amino acids. Germline CDR1 MNHGY, CDR2 SAAAGT. Written as DNA, the CDR3 is TGTGCCAGCAGTTACAGGACAGGGGCAGATACGCAGTATTTT. Encoded protein: CASSYRTGADTQYF.

The chain has TRBV6-5 and TRBJ1-3; 11 bases are shared with TRBD1. J was trimmed by 2 bases and V by 6 bases; bases with no gene match: 3. This CDR3 has 15 residues. Germline V CDR1 and CDR2: MNHEY, SVGAGI. The CDR3 loop is CASSQGQGAGNTIYF. The CDR3 DNA follows: TGTGCCAGCAGCCAGGGACAGGGGGCTGGAAACACCATATATTTT.

The genes are TRBV7-9 and TRBJ2-1; 7 bases are a match to TRBD2. The CDR3 covers 16 residues. Germline V gives CDR1 SEHNR, CDR2 FQNEAQ (reference sequence). Trimming at V came to 7 bases and at J to 8 bases, leaving 17 bases not matched to a gene. The CDR3: CASTPKGIGRRDEQFF. In nucleotides, the CDR3 is TGTGCCAGCACCCCAAAAGGTATCGGGAGGAGAGATGAGCAGTTCTTC.

The chain uses TRBV6-5 and TRBJ2-7, with D perhaps matching TRBD1 (5 bases). The ends were cut back, 2 bases at V and 4 bases at J, with 12 bases in the middle. The CDR3 sequence is 14 residues long. Germline CDR1 and CDR2: MNHEY and SVGAGI. As DNA, the CDR3 is TGTGCCAGCAGTTACCCGACAGAGAAGTACGAGCAGTACGTC. Residues: CASSYPTEKYEQYV.

This sequence joins TRBV4-1 and TRBJ2-3; 10 nucleotides match TRBD2. The V and J ends lost 4 bases and 3 bases, in that order; junction bases with no gene match: 7. CDR3 length: 16 residues. Germline V gene sequence: CDR1 MGHRA, CDR2 YSYEKL. The chain's CDR3 is CASSRTLAGVTDTQYF. The CDR3 DNA reads TGCGCCAGCAGCCGCACCCTAGCGGGAGTTACAGATACGCAGTATTTT.

The chain carries TRBV5-1 and TRBJ1-6, with 8 bases lining up with TRBD1. Losses at the gene ends were 5 bases for V and 10 bases for J; bases not matched to a gene: 8. The CDR3 runs to 14 residues. CDR1 SGHRS and CDR2 YFSETQ come from the germline V gene. The CDR3 region has the DNA TGCGCCAGCAGAAAAGACAGGGGTTACTCACCCCTCCACTTT. This translates into CASRKDRGYSPLHF.

The J gene is TRBJ1-2, the V gene TRBV12-3 or TRBV12-4, with a weak D call TRBD1 (6 bases). V was shortened by 9 bases and J by 6 bases, with 11 bases between the two germline ends. This CDR3 spans 11 amino acids. The CDR3 DNA follows: TGTGCCAGAAGGGGGGGGAATGGCTACACCTTC. Protein: CARRGGNGYTF.

V is TRBV9 and J is TRBJ1-2, with 7 nucleotides matching TRBD1. This CDR3 comprises 15 residues. V dropped 1 base and J dropped 6; count of bases not matched to a gene: 9. The germline CDR1 and CDR2 sequences are SGDLS and YYNGEE. The CDR3 nucleotides are TGTGCCAGCAGCGTATTATCAGGGGGTGAGGATGGCTACACCTTC. The encoded protein is CASSVLSGGEDGYTF.

J is TRBJ1-5 and V is TRBV2; weak D call: TRBD1 (6 bases). Germline loops: CDR1 SNHLY, CDR2 FYNNEI. The germline V and J ends were trimmed by 3 bases and 0 bases, with 15 bases remaining between them. The CDR3 loop spans 17 amino acids. CDR3 residues: CASSDGPGVPSNQPQHF. The CDR3 coding sequence is TGTGCCAGCAGTGATGGTCCAGGGGTCCCTAGCAATCAGCCCCAGCATTTT.

The chain is built from TRBV28 and TRBJ1-1; possible D gene TRBD1, 6 bases. Germline-derived CDR1 and CDR2 are MDHEN and SYDVKM. V dropped 3 bases and J dropped 1 base, with 15 bases sitting between them. CDR3 length: 16 amino acids. CDR3: CASSLDWGGPNTEAFF. CDR3 DNA sequence: TGTGCCAGCAGTTTGGACTGGGGGGGGCCGAACACTGAAGCTTTCTTT.

The rearrangement joins TRBV28 to TRBJ1-2; D gene unclear. This CDR3 has 13 amino acids. The V gene's germline CDR1 is MDHEN and CDR2 SYDVKM. V was clipped by 7 bases and J by 4 bases, with 13 bases between them. The CDR3 nucleotides read TGTGCCAGCACGACATCACAGAGCTATGGCTACACCTTC. Its protein product is CASTTSQSYGYTF.